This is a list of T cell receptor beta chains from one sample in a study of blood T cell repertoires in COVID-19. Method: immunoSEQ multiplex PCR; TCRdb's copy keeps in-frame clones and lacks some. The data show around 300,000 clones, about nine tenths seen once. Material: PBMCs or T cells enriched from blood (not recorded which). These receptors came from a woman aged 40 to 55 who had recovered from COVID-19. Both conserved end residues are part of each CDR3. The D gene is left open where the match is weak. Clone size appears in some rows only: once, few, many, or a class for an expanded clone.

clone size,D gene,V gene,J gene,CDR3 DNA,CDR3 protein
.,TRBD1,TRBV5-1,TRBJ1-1,TGCGCCAGCAGCTCGGGAACCGGGACAGGGGCCCGGAACACTGAAGCTTTCTTT,CASSSGTGTGARNTEAFF
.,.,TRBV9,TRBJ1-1,TGTGCCAGCAGCGCTCAGGACAGGAACACTGAAGCTTTCTTT,CASSAQDRNTEAFF
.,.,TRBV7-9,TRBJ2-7,TGTGCCAGCAGCCCAAGCATCCTCCGTCACGAGCAGTACTTC,CASSPSILRHEQYF
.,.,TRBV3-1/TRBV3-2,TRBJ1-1,TGTGCCAGCAGCCTATCGTCCTTCCGACATGGAAACACTGAAGCTTTCTTT,CASSLSSFRHGNTEAFF
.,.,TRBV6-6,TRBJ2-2,TGTGCCAGCAATCAATCCAGGGGAGGGACCTCCACCGGGGAGCTGTTTTTT,CASNQSRGGTSTGELFF
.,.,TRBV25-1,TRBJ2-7,TGTGCCAGCAGTGATGGGGCCGTAGCCAACGAGCAGTACTTC,CASSDGAVANEQYF
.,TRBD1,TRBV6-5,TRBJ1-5,TGTGCCACCGGGACAGACTATAGCAATCAGCCCCAGCATTTT,CATGTDYSNQPQHF
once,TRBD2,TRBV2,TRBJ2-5,TGTGCCAGCACCGGGGGGGCGGGCCAAGAGACCCAGTACTTC,CASTGGAGQETQYF
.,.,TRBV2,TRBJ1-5,TGTGCCAGCGGGCCTTTGGGAGGTCAGCCCCAGCATTTT,CASGPLGGQPQHF
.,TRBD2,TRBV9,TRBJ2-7,TGTGCCAGCAACCGGGGACTAGCGGCGTCCTACGAGCAGTACTTC,CASNRGLAASYEQYF
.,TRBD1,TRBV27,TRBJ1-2,TGTGCCAGCAGTTCCGGGACAGGGAACTATGGCTACACCTTC,CASSSGTGNYGYTF
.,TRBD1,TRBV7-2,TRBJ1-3,TGTGCCAGCAGCTCCTCTCCGGGACAGACCTCTGGAAACACCATATATTTT,CASSSSPGQTSGNTIYF
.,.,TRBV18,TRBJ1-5,TGTGCCAGCTCACCAATGGGGGGAGGCAATCAGCCCCAGCATTTT,CASSPMGGGNQPQHF
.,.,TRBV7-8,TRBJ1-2,TGTGCCAGCAGCAGGGGCCCCACTAACTATGGCTACACCTTC,CASSRGPTNYGYTF
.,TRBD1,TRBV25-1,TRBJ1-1,TGTGCCAGCAGTGAGAGGACAGGGTTGGGCACTGAAGCTTTCTTT,CASSERTGLGTEAFF
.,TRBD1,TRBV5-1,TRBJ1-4,TGCGCCAGCAGCGCCGGGACAGTTCCTGAAAAACTGTTTTTT,CASSAGTVPEKLFF
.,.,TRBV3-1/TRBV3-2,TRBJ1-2,TGTGCCAGCAGCCCCCCGGCGGAGAATGGCTACACCTTC,CASSPPAENGYTF
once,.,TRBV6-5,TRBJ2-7,TGTGCCAGCAGCCCAGGGGCCCCCTACGAGCAGTACTTC,CASSPGAPYEQYF
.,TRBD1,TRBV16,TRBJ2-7,TGTGCCAGTACTGAGGACAGGGTCTACGAGCAGTACTTC,CASTEDRVYEQYF
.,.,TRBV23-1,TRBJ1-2,TGCGCCAGCAAACCCCGAGTACTTATTTCAGGGTGTAACTATGGCTACACCTTC,CASKPRVLISGCNYGYTF
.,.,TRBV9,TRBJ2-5,TGTGCCAGCAGCGTAGATCCCTACTCTTCCTCCAAGACCCAGTACTTC,CASSVDPYSSSKTQYF
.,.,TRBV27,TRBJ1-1,TGTGCCAGCAGCCGATCGACAATGGGTACCGGTGAAGCTTTCTTT,CASSRSTMGTGEAFF
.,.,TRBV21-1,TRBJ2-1,TGTGCCAGCAGCAGGCGGGCAGGGGCCATTCTTTTTGAGCAGTTCTTC,CASSRRAGAILFEQFF
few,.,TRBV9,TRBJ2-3,TGTGCCAGCAGCGTAGTGTCAGGTGATACGCAGTATTTT,CASSVVSGDTQYF
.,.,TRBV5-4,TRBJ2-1,TGTGCCAGCAGCTTGGGGAACGGGAAGTCGTACAATGAGCAGTTCTTC,CASSLGNGKSYNEQFF
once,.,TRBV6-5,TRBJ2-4,TGTGCCACCGCAGTACGCTGGGCAGTCAAAAACATTCAGTACTTC,CATAVRWAVKNIQYF
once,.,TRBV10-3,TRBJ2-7,TGTGCCATCAGTGGGACAGACTACGAGCAGTACTTC,CAISGTDYEQYF
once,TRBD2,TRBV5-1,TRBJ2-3,TGCGCCAGCAGCTTGGCGAGGACTAGCGGGGGCACCCTACCTTACACAGATACGCAGTATTTT,CASSLARTSGGTLPYTDTQYF
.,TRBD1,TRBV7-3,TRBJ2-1,TGTGCCAGCAGGTTAACCGGGACAGACTACAATGAGCAGTTCTTC,CASRLTGTDYNEQFF
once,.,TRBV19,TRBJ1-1,TGTGCCAGTAGTACCCGGACAGCGAACACTGAAGCTTTCTTT,CASSTRTANTEAFF
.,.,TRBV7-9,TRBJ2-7,TGTGCCAGCAGCTCATTACCCTCTAGCGCCTATGAGCAGTACTTC,CASSSLPSSAYEQYF
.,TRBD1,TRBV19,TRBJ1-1,TGTGCCAGTAACAGGGGGCCGAACACTGAAGCTTTCTTT,CASNRGPNTEAFF
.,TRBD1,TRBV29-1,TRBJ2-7,TGCAGCGTTTTCGGGACAGCCCCCTACGAGCAGTACTTC,CSVFGTAPYEQYF
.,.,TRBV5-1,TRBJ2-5,TGCGCCAGCAACTCAGGGCGGGAGACCCAGTACTTC,CASNSGRETQYF
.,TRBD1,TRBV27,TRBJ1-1,TGTGCCAGCAGCCGGACAGGGCCGAACACTGAAGCTTTCTTT,CASSRTGPNTEAFF
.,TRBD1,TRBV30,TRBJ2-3,TGTGCCTGGTCGTTACAACAGGGGACCCCCACAGATACGCAGTATTTT,CAWSLQQGTPTDTQYF
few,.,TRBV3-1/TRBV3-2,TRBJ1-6,TGTGCCAGCAGCCAAGATCTCGAGAATTCACCCCTCCACTTT,CASSQDLENSPLHF
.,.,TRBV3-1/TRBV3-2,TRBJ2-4,TGTGCCAGCAGCAGTAGCATTCCCATTTGCAGAAAAAACATTCAGTACTTC,CASSSSIPICRKNIQYF
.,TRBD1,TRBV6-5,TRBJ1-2,TGTGCCAGCACCTCGGGACAGTTCTATGGCTACACCTTC,CASTSGQFYGYTF
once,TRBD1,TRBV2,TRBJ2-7,TGTGCCAGTGAACCCGGGGACAGGACACCCTCCTACGAGCAGTACTTC,CASEPGDRTPSYEQYF
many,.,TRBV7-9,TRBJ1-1,TGTGCCAGCAGCTTAGACATGAACACTGAAGCTTTCTTT,CASSLDMNTEAFF
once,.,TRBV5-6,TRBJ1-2,TGTGCCAGCAGCGTTAACAGGGTTGGCTACACCTTC,CASSVNRVGYTF
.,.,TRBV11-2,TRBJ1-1,TGTGCCAGCAGCTTCGGGACTGCGAACACTGAAGCTTTCTTT,CASSFGTANTEAFF
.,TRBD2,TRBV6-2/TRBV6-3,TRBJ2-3,TGTGCCAGCAGTTTAGCGGGGGAACTAAGCCGTACGCAGTATTTT,CASSLAGELSRTQYF
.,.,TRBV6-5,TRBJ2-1,TGTGCCAGCAGTCCACGACAGGCATGGGAGCAGTTCTTC,CASSPRQAWEQFF
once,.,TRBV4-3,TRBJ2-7,TGCGCCAGCAGCCAAGATCGAACCGTGACTATTCGCCAGCAGTACTTC,CASSQDRTVTIRQQYF
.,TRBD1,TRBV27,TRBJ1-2,TGTGCCAGCAGTCCAGGCCCGGGACAGGGGGAAATCTATGGCTACACCTTC,CASSPGPGQGEIYGYTF
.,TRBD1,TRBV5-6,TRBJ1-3,TGTGCCAGCAGCTGGCCCGGGACAGGGGGAAACACCATATATTTT,CASSWPGTGGNTIYF